Given below is one T cell receptor (beta chain) in context. The specificity of this receptor is unknown. One base away there is no much larger clone; base qualities are not given. Libraries were constructed by 5' RACE. Sequenced using an Illumina HiSeq 2500. The second PCR ran for about 6 to 11 cycles and used a J-beta primer mix along with a sample-barcoded 5' primer. Each TCR beta cDNA molecule received a unique molecular identifier from a template-switch 5' adaptor carrying 12 random nucleotides. Each sample yielded at least 3 million CDR3-containing paired-end reads. First-strand cDNA was synthesized from all RNA with the Mint cDNA synthesis kit, primed by a TRBC-specific oligonucleotide. Following uracil-DNA glycosylase treatment, a first 18-cycle PCR with universal primers M1SS and BC2_uni_R was performed on all cDNA. On the authors' methods: Normalization of each sample was performed by random selection of 1 million high-quality reads, each carrying a distinct molecular identifier. Instead of being binned into consensus sequences, reads with shared molecular identifiers were discarded. CDR3 identification, clonotype clustering and error correction used MiTCR with a Q25 quality threshold and the strictest error-elimination algorithm. A nonparametric unseen species model with Euler transformation was used to estimate lower-bound total TCR beta diversity. In TCRdb, the public reads were trimmed at Q25 with fastp and aligned with MiXCR, with productive beta chains retained. One record per CDR3 amino acid sequence lists the most common genes and DNA. The V and J calls were determined by TCRdb, not by the authors. Here the sample has about 830,000 distinct CDR3 sequences; nearly 60% occur a single time. Approximately 23% of the sample is in the top ten clones.

From its cysteine to its phenylalanine, the CDR3 spans 12 amino acids. Solely the CDR3 DNA is kept, with 36 bases framed from the first base. Deletion took 7 bases off V and 9 bases off J, with a span of 15 bases between the germline ends. These data originate in a study of blood T cells in healthy people across ages (dated by TCRdb to the mid-2010s). At the level of the whole study: Template switching captured roughly one uniquely barcoded TCR beta cDNA molecule per two T cells in model experiments. Age-related changes in TCR beta repertoire diversity were measured in the study by deep sequencing normalized with unique cDNA molecular identifiers. The donors were split into four age groups: young (average around 15 years), middle-aged (over 35), aged (about 62) and long-lived (under 85). To avoid experimental bias, donors of different ages were randomly spread across the sequencing lanes. For two donors (one aged 18 to 30 and one aged 80 or older), the study analyzed two additional independent replicas of 1 million unique cDNA reads from the same blood draw. Here is what the overall study found, with its caveats: Estimates of total diversity based on one million sequenced T cells were considered lower bounds and underestimates. Because profiling used bulk unsorted PBMCs, naive and antigen-experienced compartments could not be compared conclusively. A strong correlation was found between observed TCR beta diversity and the percentage of naive T cells measured by flow cytometry. The CMV infection status of donors was not known, potentially confounding age-related changes in expanded clonotypes. Compared with the aged group, more naive CD4+ T cells, fewer expanded clones and increased TCR diversity were shown by the long-lived group, suggesting age selection. As age increased, observed TCR beta diversity per million T cells dropped in a roughly linear way, and a significant reduction was already evident by age 40.

The donors were around 39 Caucasian individuals from Russia, aged 6 to 90 years, who were systemically healthy. Approximately 9.7 milliliters of peripheral blood were drawn from each donor into EDTA-treated Vacutainer tubes. Ficoll-Paque density-gradient centrifugation was used to isolate PBMCs, with at least 7 million per sample. Total RNA, at least 6 micrograms per sample, was extracted from PBMCs with Trizol reagent. For every donor, flow cytometry on a PBMC aliquot measured the percentage of naive CD45RAhigh/CD27high T cells. The rearrangement combines TRBV12-3 or TRBV12-4 with TRBJ1-1; the D segment cannot be called with confidence. The sequenced sample was blood. This TCR came from a young man in good health. The DNA is as follows: TGTGCCAGCACCCTTAAAGGGCGAAAAGCTTTCTTT. Translation gives CASTLKGRKAFF.